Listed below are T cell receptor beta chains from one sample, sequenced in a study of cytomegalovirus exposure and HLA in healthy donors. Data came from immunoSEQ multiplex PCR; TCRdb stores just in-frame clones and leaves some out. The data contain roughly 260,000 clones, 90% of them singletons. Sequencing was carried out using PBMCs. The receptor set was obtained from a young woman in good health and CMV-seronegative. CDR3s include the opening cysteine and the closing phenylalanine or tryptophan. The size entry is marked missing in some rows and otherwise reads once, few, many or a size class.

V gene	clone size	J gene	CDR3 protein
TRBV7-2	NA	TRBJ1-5	CASSLARDYQPQHF
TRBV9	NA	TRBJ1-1	CASSVGRGMFGTEAFF
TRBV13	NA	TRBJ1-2	CASSFGGTGYTF
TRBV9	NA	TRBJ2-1	CASSESGSSYNEQFF
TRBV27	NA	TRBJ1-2	CASKLGTGLSHYGYTF
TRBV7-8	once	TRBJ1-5	CASSFSASGYRARSSQPQHF
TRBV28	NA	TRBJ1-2	CASSFGDTYYGYTF
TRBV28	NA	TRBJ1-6	CASTVSNSPLHF
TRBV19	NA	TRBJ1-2	CASTSRDGDGYTF
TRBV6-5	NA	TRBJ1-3	CASSLRGGYTIYF
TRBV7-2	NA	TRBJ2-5	CATSGESRQETQYF
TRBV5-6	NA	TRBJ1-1	CASSTSWGGPLGAFF
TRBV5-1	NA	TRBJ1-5	CASSLQGDQPQHF
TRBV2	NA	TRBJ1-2	CASSSGILYGYTF
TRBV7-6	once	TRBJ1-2	CASSPSPGQDVYGYTF
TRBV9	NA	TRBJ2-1	CASSVGGGGLVPHYNEQFF
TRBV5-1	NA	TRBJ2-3	CASSFRDRGTDTQYF
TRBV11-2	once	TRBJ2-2	CASSIPPGGGGQIVGELFF
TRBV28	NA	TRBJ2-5	CASSLTLGSGAFQETQYF
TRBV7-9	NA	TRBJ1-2	CASSGRGPLYGYTF